This T cell receptor beta chain comes out of a study of shared clonotypes between healthy human individuals. Per the original data handling: Filtering differed since immunoSEQ provided only junctions, with no quality scores. Repertoires were generated with immunoSEQ multiplex PCR, while TCRdb's copy carries only in-frame clones and drops some. That table gives V, J and clone size, and the DNA gave D and trimming. The sample shows approximately 1.5 million clones, roughly 98% of them seen only once. Comment on this clone: Its antigen is not identified.

Within Nashville, Tennessee resided all donors, each a Caucasian adult. The J segment lost 3 bases and the V segment lost 5 bases, leaving 8 bases of the junction unmatched. CDR1 is MDHEN, CDR2 SYDVKM, per germline. The CDR3 loop spans 15 amino acids. Study results and caveats: Naive subsets generally exceeded memory subsets in estimated richness.

Input material: naive CD4+ T cells sorted from blood. Sample subset: CD45RA+ positively selected. The rearrangement uses TRBV28 and TRBJ2-7; 9 bases are a match to TRBD1. This TCR was recovered from a man aged 25-45 years in good health. CDR3 loop: CASSATGTGYYEQYF. The CDR3 DNA follows: TGTGCCAGCAGTGCCACCGGGACAGGGTACTACGAGCAGTACTTC. Looking up the rest from reference TRBV28 and TRBJ2-7 gives the full variable domain: DVKVTQSSRYLVKRTGEKVFLECVQDMDHENMFWYRQDPGLGLRLIYFSYDVKMKEKGDIPEGYSVSREKKERFSLILESASTNQTSMYLCASSATGTGYYEQYFGPGTRLTVT.